The sequence of this TCR beta chain was determined in a study of T-cell memory formation after mild COVID-19. V gave up 4 bases and J gave up 6 bases, with 15 bases separating them. From germline, CDR1 is MNHEY and CDR2 SMNVEV (reference sequence). The CDR3 sequence is 14 residues long. Each CDR3 protein is one row after TCRdb ran MiXCR on the 5' RACE reads. The repertoire holds approximately 300,000 distinct CDR3 sequences, about 16% seen once, with around a fifth in the top ten. At least ten counts were recorded for this clonotype. The rearrangement links TRBV27 to TRBJ1-1; the D gene is possibly TRBD1 (5 bases). This sequence originates from a young man who had mild COVID-19 (a few samples of this study predate the infection). Cell type and time point are not known. The sequencing input was PBMCs or a T cell subset sorted from them (not recorded which). CDR3 nucleotide sequence: TGTGCCAGCAGTTCCCCGAATGACAGATCTGAAGCTTTCTTT. Translation gives CASSSPNDRSEAFF.